Reported below is one T cell receptor beta chain. Only a few counts were recorded for this clonotype. Its antigen is not yet known. No base qualities exist here, and no much larger clone lies one base off it. The method was PCR. This sample was sequenced with an Illumina HiSeq 2500. To reduce PCR and sequencing biases, unique molecular identifiers were built into the TCR beta cDNA libraries. About 500,000 cDNA molecules were obtained for every 1 to 10 million input T cells, so each molecule roughly corresponded to one T cell. The patient libraries were prepared and sequenced with the same protocol used for the earlier healthy control dataset. Samples belonging to the same batch were prepared together, multiplexed and sequenced on a shared HiSeq lane. On the study's bioinformatics: Raw barcoded reads were processed with MIGEC, discarding single-read molecular identifier groups before consensus assembly and CDR3 extraction. VDJtools was used for post-analysis of the clonotype tables, with diversity normalized by down-sampling every dataset to the smallest sample size. Repertoire overlap clustering matched CDR3 amino acid but not nucleotide sequences to correct batch-related cross-sample contamination. Starting from the raw public reads, TCRdb applied fastp trimming at Q25, assembled clones with MiXCR and retained in-frame beta chains. Identical CDR3 proteins give one entry, which carries the most common genes and DNA. Here the V and J calls rest on TCRdb's processing, not on the authors' analysis. The sample contains about 200,000 distinct CDR3 sequences, 25% to 30% of them found a single time. Of the sample, less than 4% falls within the top ten clones.

To demonstrate the VDJtools post-analysis software, the study profiled TCR beta repertoires from the peripheral blood of under 15 young patients with multiple sclerosis. Multiple sclerosis patients were children and adolescents aged about 6 to 15 years. In the germline V gene (reference sequence), CDR1 corresponds to DFQATT and CDR2 to SNEGSKA. V and J are trimmed by 3 bases and 6 bases, and the gene matches miss 7 bases of the junction. The CDR3 measures 13 amino acids from cysteine to phenylalanine. The DNA shown is the 39-base CDR3, in frame from base 1. These data are taken from a study of post-analysis software for immune sequencing data (dated by TCRdb to 2014 to 2015). Regarding the study in general: Recorded disease courses included relapsing-remitting, secondary progressive and progressive-relapsing multiple sclerosis, with some patients lacking subtype annotation. A subset of samples was prepared in parallel using single-end sample barcoding, then pooled and co-amplified after Illumina adapter ligation. Patient repertoires were compared against around 10 previously published healthy control repertoires from donors aged roughly 6 to 28 years.

Results the study describes overall, beyond this receptor: The control group was slightly older than the multiple sclerosis patient group. Significantly higher frequencies in patients than in controls were found for roughly 5 TRBV segments, including TRBV5-6, TRBV5-1 and TRBV20-1. Significantly lower normalized Chao1 diversity was found in multiple sclerosis patients than in controls, suggesting substantial peripheral T-cell clonal expansion. Strong co-clustering of samples prepared in the same batch was shown by direct clustering with F measure, prompting a batch-effect correction.

The sample taken for sequencing was blood. The chain links TRBV20-1 with TRBJ2-5, and 7 bases in between align with TRBD2. The sequence came from a girl under 18 with multiple sclerosis. The CDR3 amino acid sequence is: CSARSGGSQTQYF. Read as DNA, the sequence is TGCAGTGCTAGGTCTGGCGGGAGCCAGACCCAGTACTTC.